Listed below are T cell receptor beta chains from one sample, sequenced in a study of OX40 agonist ivuxolimab in advanced cancers. The repertoire was sequenced with immunoSEQ multiplex PCR; TCRdb's copy has only in-frame clones and lacks some. The sample shows around 62,000 clones, around 81% of them seen only once. The material sequenced was CD4+ or CD8+ T cells sorted from blood, taken in a trial of the OX40 agonist ivuxolimab. The receptors derive from an adult with an advanced solid tumor such as melanoma, head and neck, liver or kidney cancer. CDR3s include the opening cysteine and the closing phenylalanine or tryptophan. Some rows mark clone size as missing; the rest say once, few, many or name a class of expanded clone.

>TRBJ1-6|TRBV7-2|NA
CASSDFGRSSYNSPLHF
>TRBJ1-5|TRBV28|NA
CASSSPDRGSSNQPQHF
>TRBJ1-1|TRBV19|NA
CASSTAVNTEAFF
>TRBJ1-2|TRBV6-5|NA
CASSREGQGYGYTF
>TRBJ2-2|TRBV5-1|NA
CASSPGKGTTGELFF
>TRBJ2-1|TRBV18|NA
CASSPEGLLNEQFF
>TRBJ2-7|TRBV29-1|few
CSAEGTAPIYEQYF
>TRBJ2-2|TRBV9|NA
CASSEGEGSGELFF
>TRBJ2-3|TRBV5-1|NA
CASSIQGVTDTQYF
>TRBJ2-7|TRBV6-1|NA
CASSEALRYEQYF
>TRBJ2-1|TRBV29-1|NA
CSVRTSDTESSYNEQFF
>TRBJ2-3|TRBV27|NA
CASSIPGGTDTQYF
>TRBJ2-2|TRBV29-1|NA
CSVLQGTGELFF
>TRBJ2-5|TRBV10-1|once
CASRTSGGVYQETQYF
>TRBJ2-3|TRBV27|NA
CASSSSPGLASDTQYF
>TRBJ2-5|TRBV6-5|NA
CASSSTGTTLEETQYF
>TRBJ2-3|TRBV9|NA
CASSVAGRPSYTDTQYF
>TRBJ1-4|TRBV5-5|NA
CASSLHGTNEKLFF
>TRBJ2-7|TRBV6-1|NA
CASKSLDRGQNEQYF
>TRBJ2-1|TRBV7-2|NA
CASSLEARNEQFF
>TRBJ1-1|TRBV29-1|NA
CSVGRDRGTEAFF
>TRBJ1-6|TRBV27|NA
CASSSGDRFNSPLHF
>TRBJ1-3|TRBV5-5|NA
CASSLRGSADSGNTIYF
>TRBJ1-6|TRBV9|NA
CASSVEVQADSPLHF
>TRBJ2-5|TRBV6-5|once
CASSGDRTETQYF
>TRBJ1-2|TRBV5-1|NA
CASSFSRDRGYGYTF
>TRBJ1-4|TRBV6-1|NA
CASSGGIVERLFF
>TRBJ2-3|TRBV4-3|NA
CASSPGRGGEDTQYF
>TRBJ2-2|TRBV2|NA
CASTRGNTGELFF
>TRBJ2-7|TRBV28|NA
CASRPPGTAYEQYF
>TRBJ1-2|TRBV27|once
CASSLYPAGGYGYTF
>TRBJ2-3|TRBV10-3|NA
CAITPGGSTDTQYF
>TRBJ1-2|TRBV5-1|once
CASSLDRGSYGYTF
>TRBJ2-1|TRBV2|NA
CASSKGQGRNNEQFF
>TRBJ2-1|TRBV7-9|once
CASSLEALLSGHNEQFF
>TRBJ2-3|TRBV18|NA
CASHSRAVGTDTQYF
>TRBJ2-6|TRBV5-1|once
CASLLILGANVLTF
>TRBJ2-2|TRBV11-2|once
CASSLVRSTGELFF
>TRBJ1-1|TRBV6-9|once
CASSYFRGSEAFF
>TRBJ2-2|TRBV28|NA
CASSFRRTGELFF
>TRBJ2-3|TRBV4-2|NA
CASSLEPSGSTDTQYF
>TRBJ1-2|TRBV6-1|NA
CASRPPVDGYTF
>TRBJ2-4|TRBV5-6|NA
CASSLQGAGNIQYF
>TRBJ2-7|TRBV5-1|NA
CASSPGQGVAYEQYF
>TRBJ2-2|TRBV6-1|NA
CASSLRGASTGELFF
>TRBJ1-2|TRBV19|NA
CASRTKGVGYGYTF
>TRBJ1-2|TRBV6-5|NA
CASSSRQGQGYTF
>TRBJ2-7|TRBV6-5|NA
CASRKGQISLYEQYF
>TRBJ2-5|TRBV5-5|NA
CASRRGRGPGETQYF
>TRBJ2-1|TRBV6-5|NA
CASSYRTGAGVNEQFF
>TRBJ1-1|TRBV6-1|few
CASSPRDRANTEAFF
>TRBJ2-2|TRBV19|NA
CASNFVRAGTGELFF
>TRBJ2-1|TRBV7-7|NA
CASSSGSRGDNEQFF
>TRBJ2-3|TRBV6-1|NA
CASSENLAGADTQYF
>TRBJ1-1|TRBV14|NA
CASSQARAQNTEAFF